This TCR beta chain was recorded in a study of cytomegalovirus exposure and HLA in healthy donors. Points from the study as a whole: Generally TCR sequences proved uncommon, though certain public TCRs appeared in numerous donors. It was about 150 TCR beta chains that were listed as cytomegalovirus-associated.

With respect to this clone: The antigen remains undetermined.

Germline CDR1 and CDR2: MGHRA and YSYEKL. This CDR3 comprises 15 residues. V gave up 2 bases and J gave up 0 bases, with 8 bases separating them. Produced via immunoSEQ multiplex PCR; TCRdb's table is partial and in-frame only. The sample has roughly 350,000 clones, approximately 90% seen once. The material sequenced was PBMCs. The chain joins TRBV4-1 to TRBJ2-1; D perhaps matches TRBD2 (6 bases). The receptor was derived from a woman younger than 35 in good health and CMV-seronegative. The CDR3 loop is CASSQIAASYNEQFF. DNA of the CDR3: TGCGCCAGCAGCCAAATAGCGGCCTCCTACAATGAGCAGTTCTTC.